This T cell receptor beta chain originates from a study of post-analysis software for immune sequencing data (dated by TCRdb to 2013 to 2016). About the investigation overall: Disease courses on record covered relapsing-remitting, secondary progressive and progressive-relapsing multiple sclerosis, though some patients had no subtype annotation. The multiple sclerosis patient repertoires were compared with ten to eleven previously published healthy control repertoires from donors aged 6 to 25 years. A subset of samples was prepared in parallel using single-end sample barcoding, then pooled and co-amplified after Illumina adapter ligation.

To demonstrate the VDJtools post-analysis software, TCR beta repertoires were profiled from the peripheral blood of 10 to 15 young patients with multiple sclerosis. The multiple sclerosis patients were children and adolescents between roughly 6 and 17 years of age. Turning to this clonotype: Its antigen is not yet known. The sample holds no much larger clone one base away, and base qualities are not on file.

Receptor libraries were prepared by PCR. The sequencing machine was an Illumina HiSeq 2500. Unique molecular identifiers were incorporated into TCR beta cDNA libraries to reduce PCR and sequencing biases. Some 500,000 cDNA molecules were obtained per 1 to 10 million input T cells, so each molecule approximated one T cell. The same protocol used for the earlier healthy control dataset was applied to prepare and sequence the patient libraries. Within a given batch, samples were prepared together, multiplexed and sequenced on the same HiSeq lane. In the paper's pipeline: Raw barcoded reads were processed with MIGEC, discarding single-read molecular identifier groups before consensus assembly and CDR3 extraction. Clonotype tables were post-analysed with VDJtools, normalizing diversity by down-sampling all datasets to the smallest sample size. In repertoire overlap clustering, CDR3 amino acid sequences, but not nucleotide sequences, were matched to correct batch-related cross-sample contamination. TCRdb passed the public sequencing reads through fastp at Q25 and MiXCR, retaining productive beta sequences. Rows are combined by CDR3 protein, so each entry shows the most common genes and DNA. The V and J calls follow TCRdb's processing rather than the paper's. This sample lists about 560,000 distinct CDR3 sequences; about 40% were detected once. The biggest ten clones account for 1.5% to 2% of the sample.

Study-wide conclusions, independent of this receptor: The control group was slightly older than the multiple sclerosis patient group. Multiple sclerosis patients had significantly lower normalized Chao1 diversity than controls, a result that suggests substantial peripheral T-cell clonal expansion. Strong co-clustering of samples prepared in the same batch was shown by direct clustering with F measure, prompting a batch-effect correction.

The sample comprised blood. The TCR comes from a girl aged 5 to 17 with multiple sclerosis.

The CDR3 in this case is CASSYRAGGSNQPQHF. The nucleotide sequence reads as follows: TGTGCCAGCAGTTACCGAGCAGGGGGGAGCAATCAGCCCCAGCATTTT. The rearranged segments are TRBV6-5 and TRBJ1-5; 7 central bases correspond to TRBD1. CDR1 is given as MNHEY and CDR2 as SVGAGI, both from the germline V gene. Compared with germline, V lacks 2 bases and J lacks 1 base; bases without a gene match: 5. There are 16 amino acids in the CDR3, from cysteine to phenylalanine inclusive. Of the read, only the CDR3 DNA is kept; its 48 bases are in frame from base 1.